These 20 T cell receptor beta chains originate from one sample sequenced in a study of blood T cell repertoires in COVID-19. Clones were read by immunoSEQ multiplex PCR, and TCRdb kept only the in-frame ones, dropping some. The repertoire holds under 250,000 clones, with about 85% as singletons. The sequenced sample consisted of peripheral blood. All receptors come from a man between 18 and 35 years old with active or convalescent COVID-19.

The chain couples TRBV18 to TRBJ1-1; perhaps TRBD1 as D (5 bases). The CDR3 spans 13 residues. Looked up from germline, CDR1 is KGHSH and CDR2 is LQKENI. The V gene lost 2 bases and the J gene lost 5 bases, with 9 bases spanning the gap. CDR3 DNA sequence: TGTGCCAGCTCACCAGCGGGGGGGACTGAAGCTTTCTTT. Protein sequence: CASSPAGGTEAFF.

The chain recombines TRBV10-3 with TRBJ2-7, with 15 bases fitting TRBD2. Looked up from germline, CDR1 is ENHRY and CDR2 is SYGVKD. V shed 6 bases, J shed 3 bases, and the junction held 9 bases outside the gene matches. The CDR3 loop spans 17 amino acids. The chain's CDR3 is CAIRPGLAGGSDYEQYF. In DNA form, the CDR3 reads TGTGCCATCAGACCAGGACTAGCGGGAGGGTCAGACTACGAGCAGTACTTC.

The CDR3 spells CASAHTGEIVEAFF. CDR3 sequence (DNA): TGTGCCAGCGCGCATACAGGGGAAATAGTTGAAGCTTTCTTT. The chain joins TRBV6-1 to TRBJ1-1; TRBD1 agrees at 7 bases. This CDR3 contains 14 residues. CDR1 is MNHNS, CDR2 SASEGT, per germline. After removal of 8 bases from V and 7 bases from J, the junction contained 13 bases not matched to a gene.

The CDR3 sequence is CASSQGDTQYF. The CDR3, as DNA: TGTGCCAGCAGCCAGGGAGATACGCAGTATTTT. The gene calls are TRBV6-6 and TRBJ2-3; maybe TRBD1 (5 bases). CDR3 length: 11 amino acids. Looked up from germline, CDR1 is MNHNY and CDR2 is SVGAGI (reference sequence). Between the trimmed V and J ends, which lost 6 bases and 5 bases, there was a span of 6 bases.

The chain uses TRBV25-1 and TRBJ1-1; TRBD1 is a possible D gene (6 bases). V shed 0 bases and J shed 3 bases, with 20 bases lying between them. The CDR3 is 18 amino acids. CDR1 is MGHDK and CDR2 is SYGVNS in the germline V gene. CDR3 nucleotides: TGTGCCAGCAGTGAATATGGGGGAGGGCAGGGGAGGGACACTGAAGCTTTCTTT. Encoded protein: CASSEYGGGQGRDTEAFF.

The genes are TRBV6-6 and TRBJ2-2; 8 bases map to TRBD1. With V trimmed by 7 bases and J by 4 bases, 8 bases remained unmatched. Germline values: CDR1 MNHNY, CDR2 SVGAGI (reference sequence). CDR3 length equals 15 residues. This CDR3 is CASKKGQGPTGELFF. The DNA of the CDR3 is TGTGCCAGCAAAAAAGGACAGGGCCCCACCGGGGAGCTGTTTTTT.

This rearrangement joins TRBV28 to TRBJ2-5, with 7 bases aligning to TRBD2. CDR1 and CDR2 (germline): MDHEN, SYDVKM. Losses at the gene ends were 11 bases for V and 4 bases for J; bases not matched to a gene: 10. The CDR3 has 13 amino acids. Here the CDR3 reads CAPGRERRETQYF. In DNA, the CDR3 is TGTGCCCCCGGGCGGGAGAGAAGAGAGACCCAGTACTTC.

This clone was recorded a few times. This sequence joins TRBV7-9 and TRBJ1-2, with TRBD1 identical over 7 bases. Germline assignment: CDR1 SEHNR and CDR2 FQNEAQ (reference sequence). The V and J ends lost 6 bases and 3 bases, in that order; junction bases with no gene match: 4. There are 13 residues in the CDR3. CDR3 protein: CASSSTGDYGYTF. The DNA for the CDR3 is TGTGCCAGCAGTAGCACAGGGGACTATGGCTACACCTTC. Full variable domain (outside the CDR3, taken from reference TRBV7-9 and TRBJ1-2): DTGVSQNPRHKITKRGQNVTFRCDPISEHNRLYWYRQTLGQGPEFLTYFQNEAQLEKSRLLSDRFSAERPKGSFSTLEIQRTEQGDSAMYLCASSSTGDYGYTFGSGTRLTVV.

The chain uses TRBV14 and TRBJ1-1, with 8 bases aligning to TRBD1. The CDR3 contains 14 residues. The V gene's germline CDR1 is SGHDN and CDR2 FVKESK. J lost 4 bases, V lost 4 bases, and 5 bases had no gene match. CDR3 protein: CASSRLDRVTEAFF. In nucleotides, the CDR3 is TGTGCCAGCAGCCGACTGGACAGGGTCACTGAAGCTTTCTTT.

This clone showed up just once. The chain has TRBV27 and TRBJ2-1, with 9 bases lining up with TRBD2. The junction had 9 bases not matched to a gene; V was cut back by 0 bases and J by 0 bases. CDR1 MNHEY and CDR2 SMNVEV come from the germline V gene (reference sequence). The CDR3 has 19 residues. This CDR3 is CASSLSRLAGISSYNEQFF. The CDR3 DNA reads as TGTGCCAGCAGTTTATCGCGGCTAGCGGGGATAAGCTCCTACAATGAGCAGTTCTTC.

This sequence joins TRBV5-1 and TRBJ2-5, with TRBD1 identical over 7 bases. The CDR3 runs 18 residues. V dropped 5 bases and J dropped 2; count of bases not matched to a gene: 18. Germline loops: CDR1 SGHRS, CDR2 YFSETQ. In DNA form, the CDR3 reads TGCGCCAGCAGTTCCTTTGAGGGTACAGGGGTCTTACAAGAGACCCAGTACTTC. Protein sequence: CASSSFEGTGVLQETQYF.

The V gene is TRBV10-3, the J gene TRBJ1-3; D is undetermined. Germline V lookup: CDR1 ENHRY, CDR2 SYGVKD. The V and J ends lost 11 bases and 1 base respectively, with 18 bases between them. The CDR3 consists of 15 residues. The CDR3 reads CASRAGGQSGNTIYF. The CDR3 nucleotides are TGTGCCTCTCGGGCGGGCGGCCAATCTGGAAACACCATATATTTT.

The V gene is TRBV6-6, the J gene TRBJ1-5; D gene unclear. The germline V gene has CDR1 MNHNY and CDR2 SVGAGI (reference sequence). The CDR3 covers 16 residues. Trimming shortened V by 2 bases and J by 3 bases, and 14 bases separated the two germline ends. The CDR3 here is CASSYSPKEINQPQHF. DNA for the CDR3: TGTGCCAGCAGTTACAGTCCGAAGGAGATCAATCAGCCCCAGCATTTT.

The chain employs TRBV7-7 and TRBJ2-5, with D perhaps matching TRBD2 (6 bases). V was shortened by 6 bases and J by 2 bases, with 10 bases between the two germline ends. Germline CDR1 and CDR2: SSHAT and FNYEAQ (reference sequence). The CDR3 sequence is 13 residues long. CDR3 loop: CASSTTSQETQYF. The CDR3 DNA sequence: TGTGCCAGCAGTACGACTAGTCAAGAGACCCAGTACTTC.

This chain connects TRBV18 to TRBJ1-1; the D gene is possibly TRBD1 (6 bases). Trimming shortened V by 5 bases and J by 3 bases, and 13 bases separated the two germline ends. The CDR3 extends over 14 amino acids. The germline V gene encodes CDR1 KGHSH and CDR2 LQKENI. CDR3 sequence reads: CASSYRVIDTEAFF. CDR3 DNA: TGTGCCAGCTCATACAGGGTAATAGACACTGAAGCTTTCTTT.

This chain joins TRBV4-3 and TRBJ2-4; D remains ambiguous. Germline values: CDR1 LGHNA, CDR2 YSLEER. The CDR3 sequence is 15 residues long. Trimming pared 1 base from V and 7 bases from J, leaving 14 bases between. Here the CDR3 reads CASSQVAQSWNIQYF. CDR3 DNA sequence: TGCGCCAGCAGCCAAGTCGCACAGTCATGGAACATTCAGTACTTC.

The CDR3 spells CASSRRGYNEQFF. The CDR3 DNA is TGTGCCAGTAGTCGGAGGGGCTACAATGAGCAGTTCTTC. The chain has TRBV19 and TRBJ2-1; maybe TRBD2 (6 bases). The CDR3 has 13 amino acids. Trimming took off 5 bases at V and 3 bases at J, with 8 bases between the two ends. CDR1 is LNHDA and CDR2 is SQIVND in the germline V gene (reference sequence). The complete variable domain, with remaining parts taken from reference TRBV19 and TRBJ2-1, reads DGGITQSPKYLFRKEGQNVTLSCEQNLNHDAMYWYRQDPGQGLRLIYYSQIVNDFQKGDIAEGYSVSREKKESFPLTVTSAQKNPTAFYLCASSRRGYNEQFFGPGTRLTVL.

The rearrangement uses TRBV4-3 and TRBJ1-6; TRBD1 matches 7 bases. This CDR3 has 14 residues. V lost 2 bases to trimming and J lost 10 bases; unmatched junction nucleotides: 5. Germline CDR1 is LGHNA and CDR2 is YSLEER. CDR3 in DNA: TGCGCCAGCAGCCAAAACAGGGGCAGCTCACCCCTCCACTTT. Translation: CASSQNRGSSPLHF.

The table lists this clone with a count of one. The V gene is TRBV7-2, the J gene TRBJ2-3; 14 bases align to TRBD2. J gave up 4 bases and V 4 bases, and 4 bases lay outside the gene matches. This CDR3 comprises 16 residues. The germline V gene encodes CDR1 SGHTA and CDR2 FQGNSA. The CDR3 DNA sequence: TGTGCCAGCAGCTCGGGACTAGCGGGGGTATCAGATACGCAGTATTTT. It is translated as CASSSGLAGVSDTQYF. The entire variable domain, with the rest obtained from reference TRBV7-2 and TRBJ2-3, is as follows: GAGVSQSPSNKVTEKGKDVELRCDPISGHTALYWYRQSLGQGLEFLIYFQGNSAPDKSGLPSDRFSAERTGGSVSTLTIQRTQQEDSAVYLCASSSGLAGVSDTQYFGPGTRLTVL.

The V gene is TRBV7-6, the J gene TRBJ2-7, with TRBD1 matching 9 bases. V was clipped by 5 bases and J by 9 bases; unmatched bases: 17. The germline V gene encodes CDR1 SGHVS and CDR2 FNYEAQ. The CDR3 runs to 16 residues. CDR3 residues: CASSPRPGQGVSRQYF. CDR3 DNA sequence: TGTGCCAGCAGCCCGAGACCGGGACAGGGCGTTTCGCGGCAGTACTTC.